Each of the 11 T cell receptor beta chains below was sequenced from the same sample in a study of cytomegalovirus exposure and HLA in healthy donors. 13 Jbeta primers and 60 Vbeta primers were used for the PCR. Measured with immunoSEQ multiplex PCR; TCRdb has only the in-frame clones, and not every one. Counted here are around 84,000 clones, approximately 80% occurring once; the ten biggest clones make up 3.3%. The sample comprised PBMCs. The receptors derive from a middle-aged man in good health and CMV-seronegative.

Only a few counts were recorded for this clone. The chain joins TRBV5-4 to TRBJ1-2, with TRBD1 as a possible D gene (6 bases). The V end was cut by 0 bases, the J end by 0 bases, with 9 bases between. The germline V gene encodes CDR1 SGHNT and CDR2 YYREEE (reference sequence). The CDR3 extends over 15 amino acids. The CDR3 sequence: CASSLDRDTNYGYTF. The CDR3 DNA sequence: TGTGCCAGCAGCTTGGACAGGGACACTAACTATGGCTACACCTTC.

This chain joins TRBV11-2 and TRBJ1-5; 8 bases map to TRBD1. The CDR3 runs to 16 residues. Per the germline V gene, CDR1 is SGHAT and CDR2 is FQNNGV. V shed 1 base and J 7 bases; nucleotides not matched to a gene: 9. Here the CDR3 reads CASSLGKTGGRQPQHF. CDR3 bases: TGTGCCAGCAGCTTAGGGAAAACAGGGGGACGACAGCCCCAGCATTTT.

The genes are TRBV19 and TRBJ1-6; 9 bases match TRBD1. V was clipped by 6 bases and J by 7 bases; unmatched bases: 7. The CDR3 is 15 amino acids. CDR1 and CDR2 (germline): LNHDA, SQIVND (reference sequence). The CDR3 DNA reads as TGTGCCAGTAGAAGGGACAGGGTGGAAAATTCACCCCTCCACTTT. This translates into CASRRDRVENSPLHF. Based on the CDR3 plus reference TRBV19 and TRBJ1-6, the full variable domain is DGGITQSPKYLFRKEGQNVTLSCEQNLNHDAMYWYRQDPGQGLRLIYYSQIVNDFQKGDIAEGYSVSREKKESFPLTVTSAQKNPTAFYLCASRRDRVENSPLHFGNGTRLTVT.

The V and J genes are TRBV21-1 and TRBJ2-5; TRBD1 is taken as the D call from the table, unchecked against the DNA. TRBV21-1 is a recognized pseudogene. This CDR3 region has 15 residues. CDR3 DNA: TGTGCCAGCAGCAAAGGGGGACAGGCTGCCGAGACCCAGTACTTC. Translation: CASSKGGQAAETQYF.

The chain has TRBV4-1 and TRBJ2-7; the D gene is possibly TRBD1 (8 bases). CDR3 length: 15 residues. V lost 4 bases and J lost 1, with 14 bases in between. Germline CDR1 MGHRA, CDR2 YSYEKL. CDR3 DNA: TGCGCCAGCAGCCTCGACAGGGGAGGGTCCTACGAGCAGTACTTC. Amino acids: CASSLDRGGSYEQYF.

CDR3 residues: CSDRQGNEQFF. The CDR3 bases are TGCAGCGACCGACAGGGTAATGAGCAGTTCTTC. The chain carries TRBV29-1 and TRBJ2-1; 7 bases are a match to TRBD1. The junction had 4 bases not matched to a gene; V was cut back by 7 bases and J by 7 bases. The CDR3 loop spans 11 amino acids. Germline V gene lookup returns CDR1 SQVTM and CDR2 ANQGSEA.

The chain links TRBV5-4 to TRBJ2-3; 8 nucleotides align to TRBD1. This CDR3 spans 18 amino acids. The trim removed 0 bases at V and 0 bases at J, leaving 9 bases unmatched. Germline V gene sequence: CDR1 SGHNT, CDR2 YYREEE (reference sequence). The CDR3 region is CASSLDGQGRTSTDTQYF. CDR3 in DNA: TGTGCCAGCAGCTTGGACGGACAGGGTAGGACTAGCACAGATACGCAGTATTTT.

This chain joins TRBV4-1 and TRBJ2-5; 7 bases map to TRBD2. Germline V CDR1 and CDR2: MGHRA, YSYEKL. The CDR3 length is 16 residues. V lost 4 bases and J lost 1; bases outside the gene matches: 9. The CDR3 bases are TGCGCCAGCAGCCCCCAGGAAGCGGGGACCCAAGAGACCCAGTACTTC. This sequence encodes CASSPQEAGTQETQYF.

V and J are TRBV2 and TRBJ2-1; 8 bases fit TRBD2. Unmatched junction bases numbered 11, after V lost 6 bases and J lost 4 bases. Germline CDR1 reads SNHLY; CDR2 reads FYNNEI. The CDR3 is made up of 16 amino acids. The CDR3 DNA reads as TGTGCCAGCAGAAACCCGGGACTAGTGTCGTACAATGAGCAGTTCTTC. Protein sequence: CASRNPGLVSYNEQFF.

In the case of this clone: Compared with germline, one end of the junction differs, possibly owing to a read error. The chain couples TRBV6-4 to TRBJ2-3; D may be TRBD1 (5 bases). CDR1 and CDR2 from the germline V gene are MRHNA and SNTAGT. This CDR3 has 13 residues. The CDR3 DNA reads as TGTGCCAGCAGTCAGGGTCGCACCGATACGCAGTATTTT. Translating it yields CASSQGRTDTQYF.

The chain recombines TRBV9 with TRBJ2-1; 9 bases map to TRBD2. CDR3 size: 15 residues. Germline trimming cut 0 bases from V and 7 bases from J; bases unmatched to any gene: 5. CDR1 is SGDLS and CDR2 is YYNGEE in the germline V gene. For the CDR3, the DNA is TGTGCCAGCAGCGTAGCCGGACTAGCGATTAATGAGCAGTTCTTC. Residues: CASSVAGLAINEQFF.